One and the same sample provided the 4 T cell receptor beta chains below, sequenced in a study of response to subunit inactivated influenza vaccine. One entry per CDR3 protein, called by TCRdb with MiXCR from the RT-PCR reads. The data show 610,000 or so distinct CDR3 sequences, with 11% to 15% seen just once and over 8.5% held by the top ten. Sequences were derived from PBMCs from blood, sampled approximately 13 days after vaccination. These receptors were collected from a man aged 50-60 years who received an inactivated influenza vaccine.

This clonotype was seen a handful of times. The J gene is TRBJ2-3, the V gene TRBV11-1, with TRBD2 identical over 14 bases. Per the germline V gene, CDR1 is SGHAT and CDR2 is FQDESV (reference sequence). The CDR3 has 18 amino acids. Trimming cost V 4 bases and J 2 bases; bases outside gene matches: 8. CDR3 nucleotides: TGTGCCAGCAGCTCGGGACTAGCGGGGGCCCACCACACAGATACGCAGTATTTT. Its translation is CASSSGLAGAHHTDTQYF. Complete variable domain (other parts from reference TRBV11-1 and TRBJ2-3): EAEVAQSPRYKITEKSQAVAFWCDPISGHATLYWYRQILGQGPELLVQFQDESVVDDSQLPKDRFSAERLKGVDSTLKIQPAELGDSAMYLCASSSGLAGAHHTDTQYFGPGTRLTVL.

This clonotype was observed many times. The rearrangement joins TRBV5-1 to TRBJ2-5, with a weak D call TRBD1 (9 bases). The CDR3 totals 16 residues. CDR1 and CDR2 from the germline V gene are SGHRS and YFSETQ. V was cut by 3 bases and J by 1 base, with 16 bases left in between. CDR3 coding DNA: TGCGCCAGCAGCTCGGGAGGGACAGGGAGCCAAGAGACCCAGTACTTC. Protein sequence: CASSSGGTGSQETQYF.

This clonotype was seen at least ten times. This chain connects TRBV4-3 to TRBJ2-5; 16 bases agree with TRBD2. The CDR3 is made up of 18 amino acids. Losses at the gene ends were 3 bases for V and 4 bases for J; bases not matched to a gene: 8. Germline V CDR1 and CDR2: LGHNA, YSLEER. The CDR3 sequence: CASSQGLAGGASVETQYF. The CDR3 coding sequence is TGCGCCAGCAGCCAGGGACTAGCGGGGGGGGCGTCAGTAGAGACCCAGTACTTC.

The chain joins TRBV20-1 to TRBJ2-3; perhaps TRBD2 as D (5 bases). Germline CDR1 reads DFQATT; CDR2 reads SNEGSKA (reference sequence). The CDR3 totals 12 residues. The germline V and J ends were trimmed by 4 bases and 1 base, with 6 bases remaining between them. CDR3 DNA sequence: TGCAGTGCTATGAGGGGCACAGATACGCAGTATTTT. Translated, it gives CSAMRGTDTQYF.